This TCR beta chain came from a study of blood T cell repertoires in COVID-19. Germline CDR1 and CDR2: KGHSH and LQKENI. J gave up 2 bases and V 3 bases, and 1 base lay outside the gene matches. This CDR3 contains 13 residues. The data were produced by immunoSEQ multiplex PCR, yet TCRdb's version contains in-frame clones alone and is incomplete. In the table there are around 170,000 clones, 80% to 90% of which are singletons. This clone appeared a few times. The sample carries other DNA sequences with the same CDR3. The source material was peripheral blood. The V gene is TRBV18, the J gene TRBJ2-7, with TRBD1 identical over 7 bases. This receptor was taken from a man aged 50-59 years with active or convalescent COVID-19. CDR3 DNA sequence: TGTGCCAGCTCACCGGGACAGACCTACGAGCAGTACTTC. Translated: CASSPGQTYEQYF.